Listed here are 19 T cell receptor beta chains from one sample, sequenced in a study of blood T cell repertoires in COVID-19. Clones were sequenced by immunoSEQ multiplex PCR, and TCRdb holds only the in-frame ones, with some missing. The sample carries around 290,000 clones, roughly nine tenths recorded once. Sequencing was performed on PBMCs or T cells enriched from blood (not recorded which). The receptors here all came from a woman between 18 and 29 years old who had recovered from COVID-19.

The rearrangement uses TRBV19 and TRBJ1-6, with TRBD1 matching over 7 bases. V lost 3 bases to trimming and J lost 2 bases; unmatched junction nucleotides: 4. The CDR3 is 16 amino acids. Germline CDR1 and CDR2: LNHDA and SQIVND (reference sequence). Here the CDR3 DNA reads TGTGCCAGTAGTATTGACAGGGCGGCCTATAATTCACCCCTCCACTTT. This codes for CASSIDRAAYNSPLHF. Full variable domain (outside the CDR3, taken from reference TRBV19 and TRBJ1-6): DGGITQSPKYLFRKEGQNVTLSCEQNLNHDAMYWYRQDPGQGLRLIYYSQIVNDFQKGDIAEGYSVSREKKESFPLTVTSAQKNPTAFYLCASSIDRAAYNSPLHFGNGTRLTVT.

This clone was counted a few times. V usage is TRBV2 and J usage is TRBJ2-2, with a weak D call TRBD2 (6 bases). CDR1 SNHLY and CDR2 FYNNEI come from the germline V gene. The CDR3 loop spans 14 amino acids. Trimming shortened V by 7 bases and J by 2 bases, and 11 bases separated the two germline ends. In DNA, the CDR3 is TGTGCCAGCACCGGGGAGGAAAACACCGGGGAGCTGTTTTTT. Translating it yields CASTGEENTGELFF. The full variable domain, completed using reference TRBV2 and TRBJ2-2, is EPEVTQTPSHQVTQMGQEVILRCVPISNHLYFYWYRQILGQKVEFLVSFYNNEISEKSEIFDDQFSVERPDGSNFTLKIRSTKLEDSAMYFCASTGEENTGELFFGEGSRLTVL.

The chain links TRBV5-1 to TRBJ1-1, with 7 positions matching TRBD1. The trim removed 0 bases at V and 6 bases at J, leaving 8 bases unmatched. CDR1 is SGHRS and CDR2 is YFSETQ in the germline V gene. The CDR3 consists of 15 residues. DNA of the CDR3: TGCGCCAGCAGCTTGGTCGGGACAGCCGCCCCTGAAGCTTTCTTT. Its translation: CASSLVGTAAPEAFF.

The V gene is TRBV15, the J gene TRBJ1-5, with 8 positions matching TRBD1. V dropped 2 bases and J dropped 0; count of bases not matched to a gene: 12. This CDR3 has 19 residues. Germline V lookup: CDR1 LNHNV, CDR2 YYDKDF (reference sequence). The CDR3 DNA follows: TGTGCCACCAGCAGATACCACATACAGGGGGTTTTTAGCAATCAGCCCCAGCATTTT. It translates to CATSRYHIQGVFSNQPQHF.

This CDR3 reads CASAEGGANYGYTF. CDR3 in DNA: TGTGCCAGCGCCGAGGGAGGGGCTAACTATGGCTACACCTTC. The rearrangement links TRBV5-8 to TRBJ1-2; the D gene is possibly TRBD1 (5 bases). The germline V and J ends were trimmed by 7 bases and 0 bases, with 13 bases remaining between them. CDR1 SGHTS and CDR2 YDEGEE come from the germline V gene. The CDR3 is made up of 14 amino acids.

This chain joins TRBV2 and TRBJ1-2; D is unclear. Germline assignment: CDR1 SNHLY and CDR2 FYNNEI. Trimming shortened V by 3 bases and J by 7 bases, and 9 bases separated the two germline ends. The CDR3 extends over 12 amino acids. In DNA form, the CDR3 reads TGTGCCAGCAGTGACTTACCAGGTGGCTACACCTTC. Protein sequence: CASSDLPGGYTF.

V is TRBV7-9 and J is TRBJ2-5; 7 nucleotides line up with TRBD1. This CDR3 has 17 residues. Germline CDR1 is SEHNR and CDR2 is FQNEAQ (reference sequence). Trimming removed 1 base from V and 1 base from J; junction bases left unmatched: 9. The CDR3 reads CASSLGKDRARQETQYF. For the CDR3, the DNA is TGTGCCAGCAGCTTAGGAAAAGACAGGGCACGCCAAGAGACCCAGTACTTC. Looking up the rest from reference TRBV7-9 and TRBJ2-5 gives the full variable domain: DTGVSQNPRHKITKRGQNVTFRCDPISEHNRLYWYRQTLGQGPEFLTYFQNEAQLEKSRLLSDRFSAERPKGSFSTLEIQRTEQGDSAMYLCASSLGKDRARQETQYFGPGTRLLVL.

The sample holds a few counts of this clone. This chain joins TRBV27 and TRBJ2-5; TRBD2 aligns across 7 bases. The V gene end was trimmed by 3 bases and the J gene end by 4 bases; junction bases not matched to a gene: 5. There are 14 residues in the CDR3. Germline V gene lookup returns CDR1 MNHEY and CDR2 SMNVEV (reference sequence). The CDR3, as DNA: TGTGCCAGCAGTTTGGGAGCGGGGTTAGAGACCCAGTACTTC. Translation gives CASSLGAGLETQYF.

CDR3 sequence reads: CASSRFHSGKDDGYTF. The CDR3 coding sequence is TGTGCCAGCAGTCGGTTTCACTCAGGGAAAGATGATGGCTACACCTTC. The gene calls are TRBV25-1 and TRBJ1-2; possible D gene TRBD1, 5 bases. The CDR3 extends over 16 amino acids. Per the germline V gene, CDR1 is MGHDK and CDR2 is SYGVNS. The ends were cut back, 5 bases at V and 6 bases at J, with 22 bases in the middle.

The chain employs TRBV18 and TRBJ1-2, with D perhaps matching TRBD1 (5 bases). There are 12 residues in the CDR3. Trimming removed 4 bases at V and 8 bases at J, with 11 bases between. Germline assignment: CDR1 KGHSH and CDR2 LQKENI. The CDR3 reads CASSLDAGGYTF. CDR3 in DNA: TGTGCCAGCTCACTCGACGCAGGGGGCTACACCTTC.

The chain is built from TRBV7-8 and TRBJ2-3, with TRBD2 matching 12 bases. The CDR3 covers 15 residues. V lost 6 bases and J lost 6; bases outside the gene matches: 7. The germline V gene encodes CDR1 SGHVS and CDR2 FQNEAQ. This CDR3 is CASRPLAGGLDTQYF. The DNA of the CDR3 is TGTGCCAGCAGACCTCTAGCGGGGGGGTTGGATACGCAGTATTTT.

The rearrangement uses TRBV27 and TRBJ1-2; 11 bases are shared with TRBD1. Trimming took 7 bases from V and 8 from J; bases not matched to a gene: 12. Germline-derived CDR1 and CDR2 are MNHEY and SMNVEV (reference sequence). This CDR3 is built from 15 residues. This CDR3 reads CASKSGQGASRGYTF. Here the CDR3 DNA reads TGTGCCAGCAAAAGTGGACAGGGGGCGTCTAGGGGCTACACCTTC.

The gene calls are TRBV9 and TRBJ2-7, with 10 positions matching TRBD1. Losses at the gene ends were 3 bases for V and 3 bases for J; bases not matched to a gene: 6. There are 15 residues in the CDR3. CDR1 is SGDLS, CDR2 YYNGEE, per germline. The CDR3 protein is CASSDSDRGDYEQYF. The DNA of the CDR3 is TGTGCCAGCAGCGACTCGGACAGGGGGGACTACGAGCAGTACTTC.

CDR3 bases: TGTGCCAGCAGCAAAGCGCGTCCACGGGAGACCCAGTACTTC. It yields the protein CASSKARPRETQYF. V gene TRBV21-1 combines with J gene TRBJ2-5; TRBD2, the D gene given by the table, was not confirmed from the DNA. TRBV21-1 is noted as a pseudogene. The CDR3 runs 14 residues.

V gene TRBV6-1 combines with J gene TRBJ2-1, with a weak D call TRBD2 (6 bases). Germline V gives CDR1 MNHNS, CDR2 SASEGT. V was trimmed by 3 bases and J by 1 base, leaving 10 bases between them. The CDR3 loop spans 15 amino acids. The CDR3 reads CASSDGRKSYNEQFF. The DNA for the CDR3 is TGTGCCAGCAGTGACGGGAGAAAATCCTACAATGAGCAGTTCTTC.

CDR3: CASSRLAGNTDTQYF. The CDR3 DNA reads TGTGCCAGCAGCCGACTAGCGGGGAACACAGATACGCAGTATTTT. This chain joins TRBV3-1 (or the pseudogene TRBV3-2) and TRBJ2-3, with TRBD2 matching over 11 bases. Germline V lookup: CDR1 LGHDT, CDR2 YNNKEL (reference sequence). This CDR3 has 15 amino acids. V was clipped by 4 bases and J by 2 bases; unmatched bases: 2.

Turning to this clone: Other nucleotide sequences from this sample produce the same CDR3. The chain employs TRBV28 and TRBJ1-5; D not certain. V was shortened by 5 bases and J by 3 bases, with 11 bases between the two germline ends. The germline gives CDR1 MDHEN, CDR2 SYDVKM. The CDR3 has 14 amino acids. The CDR3 region has the DNA TGTGCCAGCAGTACTCGACACCCCAATCAGCCCCAGCATTTT. Translating it yields CASSTRHPNQPQHF.

V and J are TRBV24-1 and TRBJ2-1; the D is unclear. Between the trimmed V and J ends, which lost 5 bases and 5 bases, there was a span of 12 bases. The germline CDR1 and CDR2 sequences are KGHDR and SFDVKD. The CDR3 is made up of 14 amino acids. CDR3 sequence reads: CATSGRLADNEQFF. The CDR3, as DNA: TGTGCCACCAGTGGTCGGTTAGCCGACAATGAGCAGTTCTTC.

This chain uses TRBV30 with TRBJ2-7; TRBD1 might be the D (7 bases). This CDR3 comprises 13 residues. With 5 bases removed from V and 2 bases from J, the gap between germline ends came to 13 bases. Germline CDR1 is GTSNPN and CDR2 is SVGIG (reference sequence). The DNA of the CDR3 is TGTGCCTGGTCGCGGGACAGTCCCTACGAGCAGTACTTC. This sequence encodes CAWSRDSPYEQYF.